This T cell receptor (beta chain) emerged from a study of low-dose radiotherapy and immunotherapy resistance in tumors. Study details: Starting cycle 1 day 1, oral aspirin 300 mg was given daily for four cycles.

Alpha and beta chains were covered, as first-strand cDNA relied on TRAV- and TRBV-specific primers. PCR amplification of the TCRs was performed with Phusion for 15 to 25 PCR cycles, and it relied on a constant-region primer together with a V-primer adapter. A single record per CDR3 protein comes from TCRdb applying MiXCR to the reads. This sample carries under 11,000 distinct CDR3 sequences, about 47% of them seen once, and the ten largest clones take 8% to 10%. Every donor was treated with nivolumab, ipilimumab, aspirin, low-dose cyclophosphamide and also low-dose radiotherapy. As a condition of eligibility, patients had advanced solid tumors lacking tumor-infiltrating lymphocytes. There are 13 residues in the CDR3. Germline values: CDR1 LGHDT, CDR2 YNNKEL (reference sequence). With 4 bases removed from V and 8 bases from J, the gap between germline ends came to 14 bases.

The chain joins TRBV3-1 to TRBJ1-2; TRBD1 is a possible D gene (6 bases). The clonotype was recovered from a human donor with advanced metastatic prostate, ovarian, gallbladder or colorectal cancer (not recorded which). This table probably holds off-target reads from a library built for another chain. The DNA of the CDR3 is TGTGCCAGCAGCCTCGCGGGGGCGCGGGGCTACACCTTC. Translation gives CASSLAGARGYTF.